The source of this T cell receptor beta chain is a study of beta chain features in type 1 diabetes. Overall study: Analysis included 100 million to 110 million sorted cells drawn from all samples. Study-wide findings and caveats: VDJ junctions in type 1 diabetes patients carried more deletions and fewer insertions.

This clone occurred many times. Its antigen remains unidentified. All of the isolated RNA was reverse transcribed, so expressed TCRB transcripts were sequenced. Assay: immunoSEQ multiplex PCR; the TCRdb copy retains only in-frame clones and omits some. There are 130,000 to 150,000 clones in the sample; 8.5% to 12% occur only once, and less than 1.5% lies in the top ten. CDR3 length: 13 residues. Trimming took off 8 bases at V and 2 bases at J, with 11 bases between the two ends. The germline CDR1 and CDR2 sequences are LNHNV and YYDKDF (reference sequence). In total, each donor contributed a single heparinised blood draw that averaged roughly 100 mL. Via the markers CD45RO/CCR7/CD25/CD127/CD95/CD27, stem cell-like memory, regulatory, central memory and naive CD4+ cells were sorted.

The sequence came from a man aged 18 to 30 in good health. Sample: naive CD4+ T cells from blood. The chain is built from TRBV15 and TRBJ2-3; possible D gene TRBD1, 6 bases. DNA for the CDR3: TGTGCCACCTCAGGGGCTTCCACAGATACGCAGTATTTT. Translation: CATSGASTDTQYF.